These 10 T cell receptor beta chains share one sample of origin, sequenced in a study of T cell changes during pregnancy in multiple sclerosis. TCRdb's copy holds only in-frame clones and misses some; the assay was immunoSEQ multiplex PCR. The sample carries over 50,000 clones, approximately 90% recorded once. Sequenced material: peripheral blood, taken in the first trimester of pregnancy. These receptors came from a female donor in good health, enrolled as a control in a pregnancy study.

This clone was counted once. This rearrangement joins TRBV7-9 to TRBJ1-1; D may be TRBD1 (5 bases). This CDR3 has 14 amino acids. Germline lookup yields CDR1 SEHNR and CDR2 FQNEAQ (reference sequence). Trimming left V 4 bases short and J 4 bases short, with 13 bases between. The CDR3 DNA reads as TGTGCCAGCAGCTATTTTATCCAGGGCACTGAAGCTTTCTTT. Protein sequence: CASSYFIQGTEAFF.

This clone has only one observation. The chain has TRBV28 and TRBJ1-1, with D possibly TRBD1 on 5 matching bases. CDR3 length: 14 residues. Trimming took off 7 bases at V and 6 bases at J, with 18 bases between the two ends. Germline V gene sequence: CDR1 MDHEN, CDR2 SYDVKM. CDR3 nucleotides: TGTGCCAGCACTCGGACAAGGGTGGTCTCTGAAGCTTTCTTT. This gives the protein CASTRTRVVSEAFF.

The chain joins TRBV28 to TRBJ2-1; possibly TRBD1 for D (6 bases). Trimming stripped 4 bases from V and 5 bases from J, with 15 bases between. The CDR3 has 15 residues. Germline V lookup: CDR1 MDHEN, CDR2 SYDVKM. The CDR3 protein is CASSYRARTDNEQFF. As DNA, the CDR3 is TGTGCCAGCAGTTATAGAGCCAGGACAGACAATGAGCAGTTCTTC.

The V and J genes are TRBV7-9 and TRBJ1-2; D not certain. CDR3 length: 11 residues. V was clipped by 2 bases and J by 11 bases, with 9 bases between them. Looked up from germline, CDR1 is SEHNR and CDR2 is FQNEAQ (reference sequence). In nucleotides, the CDR3 is TGTGCCAGCAGCTTATGGCCAACGTACACCTTC. It specifies CASSLWPTYTF.

V is TRBV27 and J is TRBJ2-2, with 8 bases matching TRBD1. The trim removed 2 bases at V and 2 bases at J, leaving 4 bases unmatched. The CDR3 runs to 16 residues. Germline-derived CDR1 and CDR2 are MNHEY and SMNVEV (reference sequence). The CDR3 reads CASSLAGTGNTGELFF. The CDR3, as DNA: TGTGCCAGCAGTTTAGCAGGGACAGGAAACACCGGGGAGCTGTTTTTT.

The rearrangement links TRBV6-1 to TRBJ1-2, with D possibly TRBD1 on 6 matching bases. The CDR3 consists of 13 residues. CDR1 and CDR2 from the germline V gene are MNHNS and SASEGT. The V and J ends lost 10 bases and 4 bases respectively, with 16 bases between them. CDR3 sequence reads: CAMRTAATYGYTF. For the CDR3, the DNA is TGTGCCATGAGGACAGCGGCTACCTATGGCTACACCTTC.

In regard to this clone: Compared with germline, one end of the junction differs, possibly owing to a read error. V and J are TRBV19 and TRBJ2-1; D unclear. The CDR3 is made up of 16 amino acids. Germline V gives CDR1 LNHDA, CDR2 SQIVND (reference sequence). The CDR3 here is CASSIVGSSPYSEQFF. CDR3 nucleotides: TGTGCCAGTAGTATAGTGGGCAGTTCACCCTACAGTGAGCAGTTCTTC. The variable domain in full, completed from reference TRBV19 and TRBJ2-1, reads DGGITQSPKYLFRKEGQNVTLSCEQNLNHDAMYWYRQDPGQGLRLIYYSQIVNDFQKGDIAEGYSVSREKKESFPLTVTSAQKNPTAFYLCASSIVGSSPYSEQFFGPGTRLTVL.

This clone is categorized as medium-sized. This sequence joins TRBV6-1 and TRBJ1-5; TRBD1 is a possible D gene (5 bases). With 3 bases removed from V and 7 bases from J, the gap between germline ends came to 16 bases. The CDR3 runs to 15 residues. Germline values: CDR1 MNHNS, CDR2 SASEGT. The DNA for the CDR3 is TGTGCCAGCAGTGACGGTCAGGGAGGCGGCCAGCCCCAGCATTTT. Translated: CASSDGQGGGQPQHF.

The rearrangement uses TRBV9 and TRBJ2-2; D call uncertain. This CDR3 region has 14 residues. Looked up from germline, CDR1 is SGDLS and CDR2 is YYNGEE. Trimming removed 0 bases at V and 5 bases at J, with 8 bases between. In DNA, the CDR3 is TGTGCCAGCAGCGTAGCTGCCGGTACCGGGGAGCTGTTTTTT. This codes for CASSVAAGTGELFF.

This sequence joins TRBV28 and TRBJ1-5; TRBD1 agrees at 8 bases. Per germline, CDR1 MDHEN and CDR2 SYDVKM. V gave up 7 bases and J gave up 4 bases; unmatched junction bases: 15. CDR3 size: 17 residues. The CDR3 sequence is CASKGRGQGLWNQPQHF. DNA of the CDR3: TGTGCCAGCAAAGGCCGTGGACAGGGTCTTTGGAATCAGCCCCAGCATTTT.